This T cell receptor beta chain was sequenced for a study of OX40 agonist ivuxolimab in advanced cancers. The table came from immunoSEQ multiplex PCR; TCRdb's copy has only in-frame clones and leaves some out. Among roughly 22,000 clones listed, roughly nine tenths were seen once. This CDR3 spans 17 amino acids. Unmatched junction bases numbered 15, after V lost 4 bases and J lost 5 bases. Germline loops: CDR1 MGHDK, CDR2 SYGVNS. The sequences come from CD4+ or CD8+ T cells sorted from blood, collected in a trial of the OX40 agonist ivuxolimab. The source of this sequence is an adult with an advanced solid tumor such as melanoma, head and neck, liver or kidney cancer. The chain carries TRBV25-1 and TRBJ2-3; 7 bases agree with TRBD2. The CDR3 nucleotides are TGTGCCAGCAGTGCAATACGGGCCCCAGCGGGAAAAGATACGCAGTATTTT. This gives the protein CASSAIRAPAGKDTQYF.